One and the same sample provided the 11 T cell receptor beta chains below, sequenced in a study of control samples from healthy donors and cancer patients (dated by TCRdb to 2018 to 2021). Libraries were made using the immunoSEQ multiplex PCR assay. TCRdb holds this immuneACCESS table with in-frame rearrangements only. Some clones are missing; in checked studies, unresolved V genes explain under half, and the rest has no known cause. This sample is represented by roughly 100,000 clones; roughly 92% of them were singletons. Clones ranked in the top ten supply about 3% of the sample. Sequencing input: blood. Receptors were obtained from a human donor in good health. The donor label of this sample is uncertain.

CDR3: CASSDPEDTPYEQYV. Here the CDR3 DNA reads TGTGCCAGCAGTGACCCCGAGGACACCCCCTACGAGCAGTACGTC. The V gene is TRBV6-4, the J gene TRBJ2-7; TRBD1 is a possible D gene (5 bases). CDR3 length: 15 amino acids. Germline lookup yields CDR1 MRHNA and CDR2 SNTAGT. Trimming pared 2 bases from V and 2 bases from J, leaving 13 bases between.

This clone was observed a single time. The chain combines TRBV18 with TRBJ2-7; 9 bases are a match to TRBD1. This CDR3 has 18 amino acids. V was clipped by 0 bases and J by 2 bases; unmatched bases: 11. The germline V gene encodes CDR1 KGHSH and CDR2 LQKENI. The CDR3 DNA sequence: TGTGCCAGCTCACCACCGACTCTGGGGGGACAGGGAGCCTACGAGCAGTACTTC. Its protein is CASSPPTLGGQGAYEQYF.

This clone ranks as medium-sized (0.01 to 0.1%). The rearrangement links TRBV4-3 to TRBJ2-3; the match to TRBD2 covers 8 bases. CDR1 and CDR2 from the germline V gene are LGHNA and YSLEER. The CDR3 has 17 amino acids. J was trimmed by 1 base and V by 0 bases; bases with no gene match: 6. CDR3 protein: CASSQDPARGGTDTQYF. For the CDR3, the DNA is TGCGCCAGCAGCCAAGATCCTGCGCGGGGGGGCACAGATACGCAGTATTTT.

The genes are TRBV2 and TRBJ2-3; D perhaps matches TRBD2 (6 bases). Germline V gives CDR1 SNHLY, CDR2 FYNNEI. This CDR3 comprises 14 residues. V lost 6 bases, J lost 1 base, and 11 bases lay in between. The CDR3 nucleotides read TGTGCCAGCAGATCTAGCGTACGCACAGATACGCAGTATTTT. It is translated as CASRSSVRTDTQYF.

CDR3 sequence reads: CASNRQGGAGANVLTF. CDR3 nucleotide sequence: TGTGCCAGCAATCGACAGGGGGGGGCTGGGGCCAACGTCCTGACTTTC. This chain uses TRBV2 with TRBJ2-6; 9 nucleotides align to TRBD1. J lost 2 bases, V lost 7 bases, and 6 bases had no gene match. CDR1 and CDR2 from the germline V gene are SNHLY and FYNNEI. This CDR3 region has 16 residues.

This chain links TRBV6-5 with TRBJ1-6; TRBD1 agrees at 9 bases. V lost 1 base to trimming and J lost 7 bases; unmatched junction nucleotides: 5. This CDR3 spans 16 amino acids. From germline, CDR1 is MNHEY and CDR2 SVGAGI. The CDR3 sequence: CASSYWTGDTNSPLHF. The CDR3 DNA is TGTGCCAGCAGTTACTGGACAGGGGACACCAATTCACCCCTCCACTTT.

The chain is built from TRBV18 and TRBJ1-1; D is possibly TRBD1 (6 bases). The germline V gene has CDR1 KGHSH and CDR2 LQKENI. Trimming removed 2 bases at V and 7 bases at J, with 11 bases between. The CDR3 extends over 13 amino acids. The chain's CDR3 is CASSPEEGVEAFF. In DNA, the CDR3 is TGTGCCAGCTCACCAGAGGAGGGGGTTGAAGCTTTCTTT.

This rearrangement joins TRBV3-1 (or the pseudogene TRBV3-2) to TRBJ2-5, with D possibly matching TRBD1 (5 bases). This CDR3 contains 14 residues. Germline V lookup: CDR1 LGHDT, CDR2 YNNKEL (reference sequence). V shed 2 bases and J shed 5 bases, with 12 bases lying between them. CDR3 protein: CASSQFRVGETQYF. The CDR3 nucleotides are TGTGCCAGCAGCCAATTCAGGGTGGGGGAGACCCAGTACTTC.

This sequence joins TRBV27 and TRBJ2-7, with D maybe TRBD2 (6 bases). Trimming stripped 4 bases from V and 0 bases from J, with 16 bases between. This CDR3 is 16 amino acids long. Germline V gene sequence: CDR1 MNHEY, CDR2 SMNVEV (reference sequence). CDR3 residues: CASSSNLGTHSYEQYV. The DNA of the CDR3 is TGTGCCAGCAGTTCCAACCTCGGGACTCACTCCTACGAGCAGTACGTC.

CDR3 amino acids: CASSQDYGQMSSYNEQFF. In DNA, the CDR3 is TGCGCCAGCAGCCAAGATTATGGCCAGATGAGCTCCTACAATGAGCAGTTCTTC. The chain employs TRBV4-3 and TRBJ2-1; the D is unclear. Germline-derived CDR1 and CDR2 are LGHNA and YSLEER. Deletions cut 0 bases from V and 0 bases from J, with 15 bases between. This CDR3 is built from 18 residues.

The chain recombines TRBV5-4 with TRBJ2-2; D remains unclear. The CDR3 consists of 17 residues. Trimming removed 7 bases at V and 1 base at J, with 20 bases between. Germline V gene data show CDR1 as SGHNT and CDR2 as YYREEE (reference sequence). CDR3 sequence reads: CASGIGIDSMNTGELFF. DNA for the CDR3: TGTGCCAGCGGCATAGGAATAGATTCGATGAACACCGGGGAGCTGTTTTTT. Together with reference TRBV5-4 and TRBJ2-2, the CDR3 gives the full variable domain: ETGVTQSPTHLIKTRGQQVTLRCSSQSGHNTVSWYQQALGQGPQFIFQYYREEENGRGNFPPRFSGLQFPNYSSELNVNALELDDSALYLCASGIGIDSMNTGELFFGEGSRLTVL.